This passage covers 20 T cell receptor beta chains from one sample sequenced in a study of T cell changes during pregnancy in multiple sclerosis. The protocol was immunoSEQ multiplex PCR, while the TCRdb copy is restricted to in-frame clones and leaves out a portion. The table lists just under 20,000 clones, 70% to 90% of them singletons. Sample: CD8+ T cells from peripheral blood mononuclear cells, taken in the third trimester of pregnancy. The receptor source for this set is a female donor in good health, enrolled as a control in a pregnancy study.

The CDR3 DNA reads as TGTGCCAGCAGCGTACGGACTAGTAGGAATGAGCAGTTCTTC. This gives the protein CASSVRTSRNEQFF. The chain carries TRBV11-1 and TRBJ2-1; 7 bases map to TRBD2. The CDR3 runs to 14 residues. CDR1 and CDR2 (germline): SGHAT, FQDESV (reference sequence). V trimming: 5 bases; J trimming: 7 bases; junction bases outside the gene matches: 8. Looking up the rest from reference TRBV11-1 and TRBJ2-1 gives the full variable domain: EAEVAQSPRYKITEKSQAVAFWCDPISGHATLYWYRQILGQGPELLVQFQDESVVDDSQLPKDRFSAERLKGVDSTLKIQPAELGDSAMYLCASSVRTSRNEQFFGPGTRLTVL.

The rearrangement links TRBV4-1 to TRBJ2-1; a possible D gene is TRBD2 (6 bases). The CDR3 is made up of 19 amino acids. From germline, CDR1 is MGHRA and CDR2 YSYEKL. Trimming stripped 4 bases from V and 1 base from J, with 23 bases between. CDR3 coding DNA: TGCGCCAGCAGCCCCCATGGGGGGACTCACGAGGCATCCTACAATGAGCAGTTCTTC. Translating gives CASSPHGGTHEASYNEQFF.

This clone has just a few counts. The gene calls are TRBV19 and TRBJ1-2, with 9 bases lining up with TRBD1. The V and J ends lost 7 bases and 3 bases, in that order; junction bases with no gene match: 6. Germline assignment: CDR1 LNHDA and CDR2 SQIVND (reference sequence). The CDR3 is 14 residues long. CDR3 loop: CASTHRGRDYGYTF. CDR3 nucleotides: TGTGCCAGTACTCACAGGGGGCGCGACTATGGCTACACCTTC.

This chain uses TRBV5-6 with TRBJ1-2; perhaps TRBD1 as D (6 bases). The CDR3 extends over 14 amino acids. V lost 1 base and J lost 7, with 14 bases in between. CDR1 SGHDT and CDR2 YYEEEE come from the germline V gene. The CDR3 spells CASSLPSGAGGYTF. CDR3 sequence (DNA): TGTGCCAGCAGCTTGCCTTCAGGGGCCGGTGGCTACACCTTC.

CDR3 amino acids: CATRLAGGSDSEAFF. The CDR3 DNA follows: TGTGCCACCAGGTTGGCAGGGGGCAGTGACTCTGAAGCTTTCTTT. V is TRBV15 and J is TRBJ1-1, with TRBD1 matching 8 bases. CDR1 LNHNV and CDR2 YYDKDF come from the germline V gene (reference sequence). After removal of 6 bases from V and 6 bases from J, the junction contained 12 bases not matched to a gene. The CDR3 extends over 15 amino acids.

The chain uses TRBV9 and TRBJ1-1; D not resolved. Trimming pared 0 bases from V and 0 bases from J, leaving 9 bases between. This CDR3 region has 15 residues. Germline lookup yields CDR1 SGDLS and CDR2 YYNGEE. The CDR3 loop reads CASSVGSSVNTEAFF. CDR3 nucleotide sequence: TGTGCCAGCAGCGTAGGATCTTCAGTGAACACTGAAGCTTTCTTT.

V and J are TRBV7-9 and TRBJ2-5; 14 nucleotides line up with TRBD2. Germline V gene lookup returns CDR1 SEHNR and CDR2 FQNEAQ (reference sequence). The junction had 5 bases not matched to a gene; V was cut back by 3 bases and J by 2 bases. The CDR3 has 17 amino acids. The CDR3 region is CASSFNGLAGGQETQYF. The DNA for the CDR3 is TGTGCCAGCAGCTTTAACGGACTAGCGGGGGGACAAGAGACCCAGTACTTC.

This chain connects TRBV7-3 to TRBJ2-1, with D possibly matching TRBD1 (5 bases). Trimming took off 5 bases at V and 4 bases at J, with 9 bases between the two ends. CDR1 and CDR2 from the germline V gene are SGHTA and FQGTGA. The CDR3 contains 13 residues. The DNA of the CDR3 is TGTGCCAGCAGCATGACAGCTTACAATGAGCAGTTCTTC. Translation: CASSMTAYNEQFF.

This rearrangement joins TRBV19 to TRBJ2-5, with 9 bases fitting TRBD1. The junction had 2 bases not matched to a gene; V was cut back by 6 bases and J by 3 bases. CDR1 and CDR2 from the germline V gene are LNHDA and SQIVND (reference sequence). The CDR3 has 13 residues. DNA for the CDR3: TGTGCCAGTAGGGGACAGGGAAAAGAGACCCAGTACTTC. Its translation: CASRGQGKETQYF. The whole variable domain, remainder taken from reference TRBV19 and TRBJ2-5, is DGGITQSPKYLFRKEGQNVTLSCEQNLNHDAMYWYRQDPGQGLRLIYYSQIVNDFQKGDIAEGYSVSREKKESFPLTVTSAQKNPTAFYLCASRGQGKETQYFGPGTRLLVL.

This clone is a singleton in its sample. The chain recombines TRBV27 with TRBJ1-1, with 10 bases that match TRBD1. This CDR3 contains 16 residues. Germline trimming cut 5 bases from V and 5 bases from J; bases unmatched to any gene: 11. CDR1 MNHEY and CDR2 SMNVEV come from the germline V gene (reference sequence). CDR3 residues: CASSPQTGGSQTEAFF. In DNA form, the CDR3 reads TGTGCCAGCAGTCCCCAGACAGGGGGCTCGCAAACTGAAGCTTTCTTT.

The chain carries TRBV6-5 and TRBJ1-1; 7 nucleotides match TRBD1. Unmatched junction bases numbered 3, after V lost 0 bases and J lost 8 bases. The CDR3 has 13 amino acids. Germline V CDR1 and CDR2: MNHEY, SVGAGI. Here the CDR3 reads CASSYSLTGEAFF. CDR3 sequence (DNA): TGTGCCAGCAGTTACTCGCTGACAGGGGAAGCTTTCTTT.

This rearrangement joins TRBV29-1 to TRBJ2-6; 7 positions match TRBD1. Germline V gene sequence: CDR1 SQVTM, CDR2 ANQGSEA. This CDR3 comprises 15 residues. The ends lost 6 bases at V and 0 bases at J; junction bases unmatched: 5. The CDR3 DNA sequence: TGCAGCGTGAGGACAGGAGACTCTGGGGCCAACGTCCTGACTTTC. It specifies CSVRTGDSGANVLTF.

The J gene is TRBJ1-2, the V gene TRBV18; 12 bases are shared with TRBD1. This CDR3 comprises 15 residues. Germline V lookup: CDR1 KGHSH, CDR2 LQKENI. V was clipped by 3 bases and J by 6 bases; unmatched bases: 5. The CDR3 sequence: CASSPGQGALNGYTF. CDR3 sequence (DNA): TGTGCCAGCTCACCGGGACAGGGGGCGCTTAATGGCTACACCTTC.

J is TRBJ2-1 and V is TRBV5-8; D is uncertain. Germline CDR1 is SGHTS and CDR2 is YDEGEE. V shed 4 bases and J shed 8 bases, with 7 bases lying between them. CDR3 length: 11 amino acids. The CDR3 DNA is TGTGCCAGCAGCGCGGATTATGAGCAGTTCTTC. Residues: CASSADYEQFF.

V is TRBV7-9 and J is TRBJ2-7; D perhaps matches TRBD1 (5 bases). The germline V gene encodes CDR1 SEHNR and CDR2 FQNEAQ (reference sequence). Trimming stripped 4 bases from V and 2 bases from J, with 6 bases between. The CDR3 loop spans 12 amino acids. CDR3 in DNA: TGTGCCAGCAGCTCCAGGGCCTACGAGCAGTACTTC. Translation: CASSSRAYEQYF.

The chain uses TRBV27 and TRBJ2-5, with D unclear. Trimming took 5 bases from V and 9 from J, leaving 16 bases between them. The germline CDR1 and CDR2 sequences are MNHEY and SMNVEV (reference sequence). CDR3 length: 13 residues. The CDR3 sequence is CASSPTPNLAQYF. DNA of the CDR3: TGTGCCAGCAGTCCGACCCCGAACCTAGCCCAGTACTTC.

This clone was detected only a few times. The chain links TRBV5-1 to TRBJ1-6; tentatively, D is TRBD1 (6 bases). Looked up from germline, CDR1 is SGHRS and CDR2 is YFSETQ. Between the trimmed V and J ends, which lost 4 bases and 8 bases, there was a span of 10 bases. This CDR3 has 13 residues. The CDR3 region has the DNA TGCGCCAGCAGCGCGGACAGTCATTCACCCCTCCACTTT. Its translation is CASSADSHSPLHF.

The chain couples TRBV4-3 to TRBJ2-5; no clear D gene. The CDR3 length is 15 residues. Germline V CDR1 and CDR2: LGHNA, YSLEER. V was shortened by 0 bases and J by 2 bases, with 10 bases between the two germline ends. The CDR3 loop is CASSQDGGPQETQYF. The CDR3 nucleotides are TGCGCCAGCAGCCAAGATGGTGGGCCGCAAGAGACCCAGTACTTC.

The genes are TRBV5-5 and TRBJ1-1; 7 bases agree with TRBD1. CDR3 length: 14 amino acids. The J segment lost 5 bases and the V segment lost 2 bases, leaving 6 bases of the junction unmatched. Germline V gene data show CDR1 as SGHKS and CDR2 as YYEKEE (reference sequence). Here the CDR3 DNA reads TGTGCCAGCAGCTTACACAGGGGAGATACTGAAGCTTTCTTT. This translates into CASSLHRGDTEAFF.

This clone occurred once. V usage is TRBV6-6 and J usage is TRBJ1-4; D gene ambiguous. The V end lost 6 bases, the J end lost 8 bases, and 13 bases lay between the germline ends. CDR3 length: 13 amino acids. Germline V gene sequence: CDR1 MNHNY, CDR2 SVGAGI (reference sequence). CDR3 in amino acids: CASRPTLGEKLFF. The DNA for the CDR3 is TGTGCCAGCAGGCCTACCCTCGGGGAAAAACTGTTTTTT.